The rows below give T cell receptor beta chains drawn from one sample of a study of shared clonotypes between healthy human individuals. The assay was immunoSEQ multiplex PCR, and TCRdb's table has in-frame clones only and misses some. Here the sample spans roughly 2,300,000 clones, approximately 90% being singletons. Material for sequencing was naive CD4+ T cells from PBMCs. The source of these receptors is a young man in good health. Some clones in this sample may be carry-over from other donors' samples. Each CDR3 is given with its conserved first and last residue. Fields, in order: J gene, D gene, V gene, clone size, CDR3 DNA, CDR3 protein. The D gene is left open where the match is weak. Expanded clones get a size class; other rows say once, few or many, or leave the size out.

TRBJ2-2	NA	TRBV9	NA	TGTGCCAGCAGCGTAGTTCCAGCGCGGCCCGGGGAGCTGTTTTTT	CASSVVPARPGELFF
TRBJ1-2	NA	TRBV18	NA	TGTGCCAGCTCACCCTCTTCCACAGGGTTTACCTATGGCTACACCTTC	CASSPSSTGFTYGYTF
TRBJ2-5	TRBD2	TRBV9	NA	TGTGCCAGCAGCCAGAGCGGGAGGTATCAAGAGACCCAGTACTTC	CASSQSGRYQETQYF
TRBJ2-3	NA	TRBV2	NA	TGTGCCAGCACCGGACAGCCACCCACAGATACGCAGTATTTT	CASTGQPPTDTQYF
TRBJ2-2	TRBD1	TRBV28	NA	TGTGCCAGCCTCGGACAGGGCTACACCGGGGAGCTGTTTTTT	CASLGQGYTGELFF
TRBJ2-3	TRBD2	TRBV18	NA	TGTGCCAGCTCACCAATTTTTACTAGCGGGAGTGACACAGATACGCAGTATTTT	CASSPIFTSGSDTDTQYF
TRBJ2-7	NA	TRBV5-1	NA	TGCGCCAGCAGCTTGTTGTCACAGGGCCTGTCCTACGAGCAGTACTTC	CASSLLSQGLSYEQYF
TRBJ2-5	NA	TRBV19	NA	TGTGCCAGTAGTGCTAAATGGGCCCTGTCGGGAGAGACCCAGTACTTC	CASSAKWALSGETQYF
TRBJ1-1	TRBD1	TRBV18	NA	TGTGCCAGCTCACCAGACAGGGGGCCGGGGACTGAAGCTTTCTTT	CASSPDRGPGTEAFF
TRBJ2-5	NA	TRBV15	NA	TGTGCCACCGAGCAGGCGTGGGCCGGGGCCCAGTACTTC	CATEQAWAGAQYF
TRBJ1-3	TRBD1	TRBV19	NA	TGTGCCAGTAACCTCGGGACAGCAGGAAACACCATATATTTT	CASNLGTAGNTIYF
TRBJ1-1	TRBD1	TRBV7-3	few	TGTGCCAGCAGGTCACAGGGGGGCACTGAAGCTTTCTTT	CASRSQGGTEAFF
TRBJ1-2	TRBD1	TRBV9	NA	TGTGCCAGCAGCGCGACAGGGAGCGGCTACACCTTC	CASSATGSGYTF
TRBJ2-7	NA	TRBV6-6	once	TGTGCCAGCAGGGTCGAGATCCCCACCTACGAGCAGTACTTC	CASRVEIPTYEQYF
TRBJ1-4	NA	TRBV7-9	NA	TGTGCCAGCAGCTACCGGGCCACGGTATGGGAAAAACTGTTTTTT	CASSYRATVWEKLFF
TRBJ2-2	NA	TRBV11-2	NA	TGTGCCAGCAGCTTTCGGGACACCGGGGAGCTGTTTTTT	CASSFRDTGELFF
TRBJ2-1	NA	TRBV5-1	NA	TGCGCCAGCAGCTTGGGCAGGGGGGCCTACAATGAGCAGTTCTTC	CASSLGRGAYNEQFF
TRBJ2-1	TRBD2	TRBV29-1	NA	TGCAGCGCCAGACTAGCGGGAAGCTACAATGAGCAGTTCTTC	CSARLAGSYNEQFF
TRBJ2-5	NA	TRBV28	once	TGTGCCAGCAGGACAGATCACCAAGAGACCCAGTACTTC	CASRTDHQETQYF
TRBJ2-5	TRBD2	TRBV4-1	NA	TGCGCCAGCAGCCGGCTAGCGGGAGGAGGGGAGACCCAGTACTTC	CASSRLAGGGETQYF
TRBJ2-1	NA	TRBV21-1	NA	TGTGCCAGCAGCAAAGGGCCCCCGGCTAGCGGGAAAGCCTACAATGAGCAGTTCTTC	CASSKGPPASGKAYNEQFF
TRBJ2-3	TRBD2	TRBV28	NA	TGTGCCAGCAGTTCGCAACTAGCGGGAGGACCGCAGTATTTT	CASSSQLAGGPQYF
TRBJ1-2	NA	TRBV5-1	NA	TGCGCCAGCAGCCAAAACATAATCCCACAGGGTAGCAACTATGGCTACACCTTC	CASSQNIIPQGSNYGYTF
TRBJ2-1	NA	TRBV30	NA	TGTGCCTGGAGTTGGGGGAGACTCGATGAGCAGTTCTTC	CAWSWGRLDEQFF
TRBJ2-3	NA	TRBV30	NA	TGTGCCTGGAGTGGTCAGAGCACAGATACGCAGTATTTT	CAWSGQSTDTQYF
TRBJ2-7	TRBD1	TRBV28	NA	TGTGCCAGCAGAAGGACAGGGGGCGCGTACGAGCAGTACTTC	CASRRTGGAYEQYF
TRBJ1-5	NA	TRBV10-2	NA	TGCGCCAGCAGTGAGAGGGCAGTTAGCAATCAGCCCCAGCATTTT	CASSERAVSNQPQHF
TRBJ1-5	NA	TRBV5-6	NA	TGTGCCAGCAGCTTATCTGGGGCCGGCAATCAGCCCCAGCATTTT	CASSLSGAGNQPQHF
TRBJ2-3	NA	TRBV6-5	NA	TGTGCCAGCAGTTACGGGGGTTCGGGGACGCAGTATTTT	CASSYGGSGTQYF
TRBJ2-2	TRBD1	TRBV15	NA	TGTGCCACCAGCAGAGGTATCACAGGGGATGGAGCCGGGGAGCTGTTTTTT	CATSRGITGDGAGELFF
TRBJ1-5	NA	TRBV6-6	NA	TGTGCCACTACCTCGAGCGATCAGCCCCAGCATTTT	CATTSSDQPQHF
TRBJ2-7	TRBD1	TRBV5-1	NA	TGCGCCAGCAGCATAATACAGGGGGGACGATACGAGCAGTACTTC	CASSIIQGGRYEQYF
TRBJ1-5	TRBD1	TRBV5-8	NA	TGTGCCAGCAGCTTGGTAGGACAGGGGGCAACGCAGCCCCAGCATTTT	CASSLVGQGATQPQHF
TRBJ1-3	NA	TRBV14	NA	TGTGCCAGCAGCCTCCTAGGGGCTTCTGGAAACACCATATATTTT	CASSLLGASGNTIYF
TRBJ1-1	NA	TRBV25-1	NA	TGTGCCAGCAGTGAAGGTGGGAACACTGAAGCTTTCTTT	CASSEGGNTEAFF
TRBJ2-1	NA	TRBV5-1	NA	TGCGCCAGCAGCTTGGCGTACAGCCCGTTCTCCTACAATGAGCAGTTCTTC	CASSLAYSPFSYNEQFF
TRBJ2-7	NA	TRBV6-5	NA	TGTGCCAGCAGAAGAGTTAGTGACGGTGACTACGAGCAGTACTTC	CASRRVSDGDYEQYF
TRBJ1-1	TRBD1	TRBV27	NA	TGTGCCAGTAGTATGACAGGGGGTGAGGGCACTGAAGCTTTCTTT	CASSMTGGEGTEAFF
TRBJ2-4	NA	TRBV28	NA	TGTGCCAGCAGTTTAACTCCTATAGCCAAAAACATTCAGTACTTC	CASSLTPIAKNIQYF
TRBJ2-2	TRBD2	TRBV19	NA	TGTGCCAGTAGTATCGGTAGGCTAGCGGGGAACACCGGGGAGCTGTTTTTT	CASSIGRLAGNTGELFF
TRBJ1-2	NA	TRBV18	NA	TGTGCCAGCTCGCCTACAGGGAACTATGGCTACACCTTC	CASSPTGNYGYTF
TRBJ2-3	NA	TRBV7-3	NA	TGTGCCAGCAGCTCTGGACATAATATATGGGATACGCAGTATTTT	CASSSGHNIWDTQYF
TRBJ2-5	TRBD1	TRBV11-2	NA	TGTGCCAGCAGCTCCCGACCAGGGGGCGAAGAGACCCAGTACTTC	CASSSRPGGEETQYF
TRBJ2-1	NA	TRBV30	NA	TGTGCCTGGAGTCGGCAAGGGGCTCAAAATGAGCAGTTCTTC	CAWSRQGAQNEQFF
TRBJ1-1	NA	TRBV5-8	NA	TGTGCCAGCAGCTTGCGCCGGCCGATGAACACTGAAGCTTTCTTT	CASSLRRPMNTEAFF
TRBJ2-7	TRBD2	TRBV18	NA	TGTGCCAGCTCACCACTGCTAGCGGGAGGGCGCTACGAGCAGTACTTC	CASSPLLAGGRYEQYF
TRBJ2-5	NA	TRBV19	NA	TGTGCCAGTAGCCCGCCTGGGGAGACCCAGTACTTC	CASSPPGETQYF
TRBJ1-1	TRBD1	TRBV5-1	NA	TGCGCCAGCAGTAGCTTCGGCGCAGGGGGCACTGAAGCTTTCTTT	CASSSFGAGGTEAFF
TRBJ1-1	NA	TRBV11-3	few	TGTGCCAGCAGCCTTTATCAGAACACTGAAGCTTTCTTT	CASSLYQNTEAFF
TRBJ2-5	NA	TRBV7-8	NA	TGTGCCAGCAGCTCCCGTCGGTGGGGGTTGGAGACCCAGTACTTC	CASSSRRWGLETQYF
TRBJ2-5	NA	TRBV5-4	NA	TGTGCCAGCAGCCTGACAGGCACCCAAGAGACCCAGTACTTC	CASSLTGTQETQYF
TRBJ2-1	TRBD2	TRBV7-9	NA	TGTGCCAGCAGCGCAACTAGCGGGAGCTACAATGAGCAGTTCTTC	CASSATSGSYNEQFF
TRBJ2-3	NA	TRBV5-4	NA	TGTGCCAGCAGCTCCCCGGGCGTCTCGACAGATACGCAGTATTTT	CASSSPGVSTDTQYF
TRBJ1-4	NA	TRBV7-8	NA	TGTGCCAGCAGCCTGCGGAGGCTGGGGGGTGAAAAACTGTTTTTT	CASSLRRLGGEKLFF
TRBJ1-4	NA	TRBV6-5	once	TGTGCCAGCAGGGGTGAAAAACTGTTTTTT	CASRGEKLFF
TRBJ2-7	TRBD1	TRBV7-9	NA	TGTGCCAGCAGGTCCGGGACAGGCTCCTACGAGCAGTACTTC	CASRSGTGSYEQYF
TRBJ2-3	TRBD2	TRBV10-3	NA	TGTGCCATCAGTGAGCAGCGGGAGGCCACAGATACGCAGTATTTT	CAISEQREATDTQYF
TRBJ1-2	NA	TRBV28	NA	TGTGCCAGCAGTTTTCTTCCGGGGAACTATGGCTACACCTTC	CASSFLPGNYGYTF
TRBJ1-4	TRBD1	TRBV27	NA	TGTGCCAGCAGTTTATTGTTCGACAGGGAAAATGAAAAACTGTTTTTT	CASSLLFDRENEKLFF